Sequencing of this T cell receptor beta chain was carried out in a study of cytomegalovirus exposure and HLA in healthy donors. Overall study findings and caveats: Versus the roughly 640-donor mean, an Asian-associated ancestry cluster reportedly showed fewer N-insertions in a later analysis. Association of a missense DCLRE1C variant with TCR beta V- and J-gene trimming was reported in a later analysis. Of the V segments, some could not be distinguished, including TRBV6-2 and TRBV6-3, and were excluded.

A word on this clone: Its antigen is not known.

PCR was performed using 60 Vbeta and 13 Jbeta primers. The repertoire was sequenced with immunoSEQ multiplex PCR; TCRdb's copy has only in-frame clones and lacks some. In all, the sample yields tens of thousands of clones. V dropped 4 bases and J dropped 6 bases, with 12 bases sitting between them. This CDR3 comprises 13 residues. Germline CDR1 and CDR2: SGHRS and YFSETQ. The origin of this receptor is a male donor in good health and CMV-seronegative. The gene calls are TRBV5-1 and TRBJ2-3; TRBD2 is a possible D gene (5 bases). The sequenced sample consisted of PBMCs. CDR3 loop: CASSLKLGDTQYF. CDR3 in DNA: TGCGCCAGCAGCCTAAAACTAGGGGATACGCAGTATTTT. Complete variable domain (other parts from reference TRBV5-1 and TRBJ2-3): KAGVTQTPRYLIKTRGQQVTLSCSPISGHRSVSWYQQTPGQGLQFLFEYFSETQRNKGNFPGRFSGRQFSNSRSEMNVSTLELGDSALYLCASSLKLGDTQYFGPGTRLTVL.